The following is a T cell receptor beta chain sequence with its context. Trimming pared 5 bases from V and 2 bases from J, leaving 15 bases between. The CDR3 is 14 residues long. Germline V gene lookup returns CDR1 SQVTM and CDR2 ANQGSEA. Enrolment of Seattle patients took place during active infection, and they were followed longitudinally. The entry originates in a study of blood T cell repertoires in COVID-19. Sequenced by immunoSEQ multiplex PCR; TCRdb stores in-frame clones only, minus some. Among around 170,000 clones, around 90% were seen once, and the ten largest hold under 0.7%. The sequencing sample was made of peripheral blood. This clonotype originated in a man aged 55 to 70 with COVID-19, enrolled during active disease. V is TRBV29-1 and J is TRBJ1-2; the D gene is possibly TRBD1 (6 bases). CDR3 nucleotide sequence: TGCAGCGTTCTCGGAACAGGGCTCAACTATGGCTACACCTTC. This gives the protein CSVLGTGLNYGYTF.